The T cell receptor (beta chain) under discussion was sequenced for a study of T cell responses to AZD1222 COVID-19 vaccine. Study results and caveats: Donors were mostly white British, more females; clonal diversity possibly underestimated.

Using immunoSEQ multiplex PCR, the repertoire was profiled, and TCRdb retains in-frame clones only, with some absent. The sample records roughly 120,000 clones, roughly 87% being singletons. In regard to this clone: Its specificity is unknown.

V was clipped by 3 bases and J by 7 bases, with 16 bases between them. Germline V gives CDR1 MGHDK, CDR2 SYGVNS. This CDR3 has 15 amino acids. This TCR was sampled from an adult in good health. Specimen: peripheral blood, collected on day 0 of AZD1222 vaccination. The V and J genes are TRBV25-1 and TRBJ2-1; D may be TRBD2 (5 bases). CDR3 amino acids: CASSDRTRSENEQFF. The CDR3 bases are TGTGCCAGCAGTGATCGAACTAGATCGGAAAATGAGCAGTTCTTC.